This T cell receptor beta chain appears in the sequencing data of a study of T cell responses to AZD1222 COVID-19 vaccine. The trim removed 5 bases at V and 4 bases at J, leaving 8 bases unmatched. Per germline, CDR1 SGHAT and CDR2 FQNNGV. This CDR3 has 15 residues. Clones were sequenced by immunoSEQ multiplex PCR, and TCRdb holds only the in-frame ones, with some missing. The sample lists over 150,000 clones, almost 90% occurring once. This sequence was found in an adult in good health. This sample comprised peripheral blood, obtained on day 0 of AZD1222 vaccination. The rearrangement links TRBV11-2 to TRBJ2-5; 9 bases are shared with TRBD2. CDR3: CASSPTGGGVETQYF. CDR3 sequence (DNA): TGTGCCAGCAGCCCGACCGGCGGGGGGGTAGAGACCCAGTACTTC. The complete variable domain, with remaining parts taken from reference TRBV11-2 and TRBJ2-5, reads EAGVAQSPRYKIIEKRQSVAFWCNPISGHATLYWYQQILGQGPKLLIQFQNNGVVDDSQLPKDRFSAERLKGVDSTLKIQPAKLEDSAVYLCASSPTGGGVETQYFGPGTRLLVL.